The 26 T cell receptor beta chains listed next were all sequenced from one sample in a study of T cells after yellow fever vaccination. TCRdb fed the 5' RACE reads into MiXCR, producing one record per CDR3 protein. The data hold about 550,000 distinct CDR3 sequences, with 15% to 20% observed a single time. The sequenced sample was PBMCs, obtained 15 days after the yellow fever booster vaccination. These receptors all stem from a man aged 25 to 40 who received the YFV17D yellow fever vaccine.

This clonotype has just a few counts. The rearrangement uses TRBV7-2 and TRBJ1-5; D not resolved. V was cut by 4 bases and J by 2 bases, with 9 bases left in between. CDR1 SGHTA and CDR2 FQGNSA come from the germline V gene. The CDR3 contains 14 residues. The CDR3 DNA sequence: TGTGCCAGCAGCTGGTCCTTTGGCAATCAGCCCCAGCATTTT. Translating gives CASSWSFGNQPQHF. The full variable domain, its missing parts supplied by reference TRBV7-2 and TRBJ1-5, is GAGVSQSPSNKVTEKGKDVELRCDPISGHTALYWYRQSLGQGLEFLIYFQGNSAPDKSGLPSDRFSAERTGGSVSTLTIQRTQQEDSAVYLCASSWSFGNQPQHFGDGTRLSIL.

This clonotype was recorded a few times. The chain recombines TRBV5-4 with TRBJ2-7; tentative D call: TRBD2 (7 bases). CDR3 length equals 15 residues. Germline V lookup: CDR1 SGHNT, CDR2 YYREEE (reference sequence). Trimming shortened V by 2 bases and J by 0 bases, and 12 bases separated the two germline ends. CDR3: CASSFSGTSSYEQYF. In DNA form, the CDR3 reads TGTGCCAGCAGCTTCAGCGGGACAAGCTCCTACGAGCAGTACTTC.

This clonotype was detected a few times. CDR3 bases: TGTGCCAGCAGTCGAGCGGGACTAGCAGCAGATACGCAGTATTTT. Its translation: CASSRAGLAADTQYF. V and J are TRBV12-3 or TRBV12-4 and TRBJ2-3, with 9 nucleotides matching TRBD2. V lost 5 bases to trimming and J lost 4 bases; unmatched junction nucleotides: 7. The CDR3 length is 15 residues.

J is TRBJ2-3 and V is TRBV11-2; 7 positions match TRBD1. In germline, CDR1 is SGHAT, CDR2 FQNNGV. The CDR3 totals 16 residues. J gave up 6 bases and V 7 bases, and 16 bases lay outside the gene matches. In nucleotides, the CDR3 is TGTGCCAGCAACCCCTTTAAGGGACAGAGTTTTGATACGCAGTATTTT. It yields the protein CASNPFKGQSFDTQYF. The complete variable domain, with remaining parts taken from reference TRBV11-2 and TRBJ2-3, reads EAGVAQSPRYKIIEKRQSVAFWCNPISGHATLYWYQQILGQGPKLLIQFQNNGVVDDSQLPKDRFSAERLKGVDSTLKIQPAKLEDSAVYLCASNPFKGQSFDTQYFGPGTRLTVL.

This clonotype turned up a few times. The rearrangement joins TRBV6-2 or TRBV6-3 to TRBJ1-5; D remains ambiguous. Trimming cost V 9 bases and J 9 bases, with 18 bases left between them. Germline V CDR1 and CDR2: MNHEY, SVGEGT. This CDR3 comprises 13 residues. The CDR3 region has the DNA TGTGCCAGTCGGGCGGCGGTTGGGTTGCCCCAGCATTTT. Translated, it gives CASRAAVGLPQHF.

Only a few counts were recorded for this clonotype. This rearrangement joins TRBV20-1 to TRBJ2-7, with 9 bases matching TRBD2. The germline V gene has CDR1 DFQATT and CDR2 SNEGSKA (reference sequence). This CDR3 contains 14 residues. V dropped 3 bases and J dropped 0; count of bases not matched to a gene: 3. The CDR3 spells CSASNSGSSYEQYF. As DNA, the CDR3 is TGCAGTGCTAGTAATAGCGGGAGCTCCTACGAGCAGTACTTC.

This clonotype has a handful of counts. Germline is not matched at one junction end, which may reflect a read error. The chain couples TRBV5-1 to TRBJ1-6; 9 bases line up with TRBD1. The length of the CDR3 is 16 residues. Germline CDR1 is SGHRS and CDR2 is YFSETQ. CDR3 residues: CASSLDTGGYDSPLHF. As DNA, the CDR3 is TGCGCCAGCAGCTTAGACACAGGGGGCTATGATTCACCCCTCCACTTT.

The CDR3 bases are TGTGCCAGCAGCTTGACACTAGCGGTGAGGGATGAGCAGTTCTTC. It is translated as CASSLTLAVRDEQFF. This chain uses TRBV5-6 with TRBJ2-1, with 8 bases that match TRBD2. The germline V gene encodes CDR1 SGHDT and CDR2 YYEEEE. J was trimmed by 8 bases and V by 1 base; bases with no gene match: 8. The CDR3 runs to 15 residues.

This chain uses TRBV5-5 with TRBJ2-7, with 8 bases lining up with TRBD1. CDR1 is SGHKS, CDR2 YYEKEE, per germline (reference sequence). The CDR3 loop spans 13 amino acids. J lost 2 bases, V lost 7 bases, and 5 bases had no gene match. CDR3 DNA: TGTGCCAGCCGCATACAGGGGGCCTACGAGCAGTACTTC. Translation: CASRIQGAYEQYF.

V and J are TRBV6-5 and TRBJ2-7; D is ambiguous. The germline V gene has CDR1 MNHEY and CDR2 SVGAGI. The V end lost 4 bases, the J end lost 2 bases, and 9 bases lay between the germline ends. This CDR3 region has 13 residues. The CDR3 DNA sequence: TGTGCCAGCAGTTCAGGAATTACCTACGAGCAGTACTTC. Its protein is CASSSGITYEQYF.

The chain recombines TRBV3-1 with TRBJ2-5; a possible D gene is TRBD1 (6 bases). V lost 0 bases, J lost 3 bases, and 17 bases lay in between. The CDR3 is made up of 17 amino acids. From germline, CDR1 is LGHDT and CDR2 YNNKEL (reference sequence). The CDR3 bases are TGTGCCAGCAGCCAAGATCCACCCGGGACATTGAAAGAGACCCAGTACTTC. Translating it yields CASSQDPPGTLKETQYF.

The V and J genes are TRBV7-2 and TRBJ2-5, with 10 bases that match TRBD1. J was trimmed by 6 bases and V by 1 base; bases with no gene match: 2. The CDR3 contains 14 residues. Germline V lookup: CDR1 SGHTA, CDR2 FQGNSA. CDR3 loop: CASSLVGQGKTQYF. CDR3 bases: TGTGCCAGCAGCTTAGTGGGACAGGGGAAGACCCAGTACTTC.

V and J are TRBV6-2 or TRBV6-3 and TRBJ2-3, with 11 bases aligning to TRBD2. CDR3 length: 21 amino acids. Germline V gene data show CDR1 as MNHEY and CDR2 as SVGEGT. Trimming took 6 bases from V and 0 from J; bases not matched to a gene: 20. CDR3 amino acids: CASSFSRLGTSGTSSTDTQYF. Written as DNA, the CDR3 is TGTGCCAGCAGCTTCTCAAGGCTCGGGACTAGCGGTACCTCTAGCACAGATACGCAGTATTTT.

The chain combines TRBV5-1 with TRBJ2-2; TRBD2 agrees at 11 bases. Germline lookup yields CDR1 SGHRS and CDR2 YFSETQ. The CDR3 is 16 residues long. V lost 5 bases and J lost 5; bases outside the gene matches: 8. CDR3 bases: TGCGCCAGCAGTCCCCCGGGACTAGCGGATACCGGGGAGCTGTTTTTT. Translated, it gives CASSPPGLADTGELFF.

The V call is TRBV7-9, the J call TRBJ2-1, with 9 positions matching TRBD2. CDR3 size: 15 residues. Germline V lookup: CDR1 SEHNR, CDR2 FQNEAQ (reference sequence). The trim removed 2 bases at V and 8 bases at J, leaving 7 bases unmatched. The CDR3, as DNA: TGTGCCAGCAGCTTAAAGGTAGCGGGGGATGATGAGCAGTTCTTC. Translation: CASSLKVAGDDEQFF. The variable domain in full, with the rest retrieved from reference TRBV7-9 and TRBJ2-1, is DTGVSQNPRHKITKRGQNVTFRCDPISEHNRLYWYRQTLGQGPEFLTYFQNEAQLEKSRLLSDRFSAERPKGSFSTLEIQRTEQGDSAMYLCASSLKVAGDDEQFFGPGTRLTVL.

The table lists this clonotype with a few counts. The chain recombines TRBV4-3 with TRBJ1-1, with D perhaps TRBD1 (6 bases). The CDR3 runs to 15 residues. The germline gives CDR1 LGHNA, CDR2 YSLEER. Between the trimmed V and J ends, which lost 0 bases and 4 bases, there was a span of 12 bases. Here the CDR3 DNA reads TGCGCCAGCAGCCAAGACCAGGGGACGGGCACTGAAGCTTTCTTT. Residues: CASSQDQGTGTEAFF.

This clonotype turned up a few times. CDR3 amino acids: CSARSGLEDEQFF. The CDR3 DNA is TGCAGTGCTAGATCGGGACTAGAGGATGAGCAGTTCTTC. The J gene is TRBJ2-1, the V gene TRBV20-1; 8 positions match TRBD2. Trimming removed 2 bases from V and 8 bases from J; junction bases left unmatched: 5. Germline CDR1 DFQATT, CDR2 SNEGSKA (reference sequence). The CDR3 is made up of 13 amino acids.

The chain is built from TRBV10-3 and TRBJ1-5, with a possible D match to TRBD1 (5 bases). V dropped 0 bases and J dropped 5 bases, with 8 bases sitting between them. The CDR3 runs to 14 residues. In germline, CDR1 is ENHRY, CDR2 SYGVKD. The CDR3 bases are TGTGCCATCAGTGAGTCCGGAGGGGATCAGCCCCAGCATTTT. This encodes CAISESGGDQPQHF.

The genes are TRBV3-1 and TRBJ2-7, with D unresolved. This CDR3 is 15 amino acids long. CDR1 and CDR2 from the germline V gene are LGHDT and YNNKEL (reference sequence). V lost 4 bases, J lost 7 bases, and 20 bases lay in between. The CDR3 is CASSPPLAWGGEQYF. The CDR3 coding sequence is TGTGCCAGCAGCCCACCCCTCGCGTGGGGTGGGGAGCAGTACTTC.

The chain joins TRBV11-2 to TRBJ1-1; D remains unclear. V was clipped by 3 bases and J by 1 base, with 12 bases between them. CDR3 length: 15 amino acids. Germline CDR1 is SGHAT and CDR2 is FQNNGV. DNA for the CDR3: TGTGCCAGCAGCTTTGAGCCAGGCTCGAACACTGAAGCTTTCTTT. Its protein is CASSFEPGSNTEAFF.

This clonotype was found many times. For the CDR3, the DNA is TGCGCCAGCAGTGTTGGCGCTGCCACGGAAGCTTTCTTT. Translated, it gives CASSVGAATEAFF. This chain uses TRBV10-1 with TRBJ1-1; D is undetermined. V was pared by 4 bases and J by 8 bases, with 14 bases between. The length of the CDR3 is 13 residues. Per germline, CDR1 WNHNN and CDR2 SYGVQD (reference sequence).

This clonotype was observed a few times. V is TRBV7-9 and J is TRBJ2-5, with TRBD2 matching 8 bases. The CDR3 is made up of 15 amino acids. V dropped 3 bases and J dropped 4; count of bases not matched to a gene: 7. The germline V gene has CDR1 SEHNR and CDR2 FQNEAQ (reference sequence). The CDR3: CASSFGAGAVETQYF. The CDR3 DNA sequence: TGTGCCAGCAGCTTTGGAGCGGGAGCGGTAGAGACCCAGTACTTC.

CDR3 nucleotides: TGTGCCAGCAGTTACCTTGGAGTCGGTGAGCAGTTCTTC. Its translation: CASSYLGVGEQFF. V and J are TRBV6-2 or TRBV6-3 and TRBJ2-1; unclear D gene. The CDR3 is made up of 13 amino acids. Germline loops: CDR1 MNHEY, CDR2 SVGEGT. V shed 2 bases and J shed 9 bases, with 11 bases lying between them.

This clonotype was seen only a few times. The chain couples TRBV20-1 to TRBJ2-1, with D maybe TRBD2 (5 bases). Germline CDR1 reads DFQATT; CDR2 reads SNEGSKA (reference sequence). The CDR3 is 13 amino acids. As DNA, the CDR3 is TGCAGCGCCCCCGGGGTCTCCTACAATGAGCAGTTCTTC. Amino acid sequence: CSAPGVSYNEQFF.

The gene calls are TRBV29-1 and TRBJ2-2; 7 nucleotides align to TRBD2. The ends lost 5 bases at V and 6 bases at J; junction bases unmatched: 12. Looked up from germline, CDR1 is SQVTM and CDR2 is ANQGSEA. The CDR3 extends over 15 amino acids. This chain's CDR3 is CSVNLWRESAGELFF. The DNA of the CDR3 is TGCAGCGTTAACCTTTGGCGGGAGTCGGCCGGGGAGCTGTTTTTT.

This chain joins TRBV20-1 and TRBJ2-3, with 15 bases identical to TRBD2. The CDR3 runs 17 residues. J was trimmed by 3 bases and V by 6 bases; bases with no gene match: 10. The germline gives CDR1 DFQATT, CDR2 SNEGSKA (reference sequence). The CDR3 loop is CSAKYLGTSGRTDTQYF. The DNA of the CDR3 is TGCAGTGCCAAGTACCTCGGGACTAGCGGGAGGACAGATACGCAGTATTTT.